In this sample, the clone carrying this TCR beta chain turned up many times. V was clipped by 5 bases and J by 7 bases; unmatched bases: 7. The CDR3 extends over 15 amino acids. Per the germline V gene, CDR1 is SGHNT and CDR2 is YENEEA. The data originate from a study of T cells in Graves' hyperthyroidism and ophthalmopathy. Investigators excluded patients with uncontrolled infection, other autoimmune disease, pregnancy or lactation. RNA transcripts served as the template for amplifying TCR beta CDR3 regions. The HTBI primer set served for first-round RT-PCR of the TCR CDR3. TCRdb re-called the multiplex PCR reads with MiXCR, one entry per CDR3 protein. The data hold approximately 380,000 distinct CDR3 sequences, with around an eighth observed a single time.

The source of this sequence is a man in his fifties or sixties with Graves' ophthalmopathy. The chain joins TRBV11-3 to TRBJ2-7, with 14 bases identical to TRBD2. Source material: blood. The CDR3 coding sequence is TGTGCCAGCAGCCCGGGGACTAGCGGGAGTGATGAGCAGTACTTC. Protein sequence: CASSPGTSGSDEQYF.